This T cell receptor (beta chain) was identified during a study of cytomegalovirus exposure and HLA in healthy donors. Repertoires were generated with immunoSEQ multiplex PCR, while TCRdb's copy carries only in-frame clones and drops some. The sample records under 250,000 clones, roughly 87% being singletons. Overall study findings and caveats: It was found in a later analysis that first-cohort TCR clusters tended to co-occur in the 120 validation repertoires.

As regards this clone: Its matching antigen is unknown.

This CDR3 has 12 amino acids. The germline V gene has CDR1 MRHNA and CDR2 SNTAGT. Trimming shortened V by 4 bases and J by 7 bases, and 9 bases separated the two germline ends. The material sequenced was PBMCs. The sequence derives from a young man in good health and CMV-seropositive. The chain is built from TRBV6-4 and TRBJ2-3; D remains unclear. The CDR3 coding sequence is TGTGCCAGCAGTGGCGCCAAGAATACGCAGTATTTT. Amino acids: CASSGAKNTQYF.